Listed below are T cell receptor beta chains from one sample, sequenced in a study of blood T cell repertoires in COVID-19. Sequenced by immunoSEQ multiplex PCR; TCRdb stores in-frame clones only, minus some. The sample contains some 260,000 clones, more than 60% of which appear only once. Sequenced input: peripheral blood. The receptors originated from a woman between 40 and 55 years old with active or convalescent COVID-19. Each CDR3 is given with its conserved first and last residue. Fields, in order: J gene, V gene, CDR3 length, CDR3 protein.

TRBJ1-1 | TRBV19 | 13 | CASSFDRATEAFF
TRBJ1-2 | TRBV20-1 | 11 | CSAPYGGGYTF
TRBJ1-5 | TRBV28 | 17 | CASSLGQGVRLGQPQHF
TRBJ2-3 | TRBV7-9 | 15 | CASSEYSGPEEAQYF
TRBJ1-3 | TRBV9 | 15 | CASSVGVTPGNTIYF
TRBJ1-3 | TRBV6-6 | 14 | CASSYPDSVNTIYF
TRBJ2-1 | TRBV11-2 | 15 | CASSLLAGGLNEQFF
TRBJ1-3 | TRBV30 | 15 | CAWSVSLGGRNTIYF
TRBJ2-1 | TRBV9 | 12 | CASSGWGDEQFF
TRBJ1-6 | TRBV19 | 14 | CASTNTGVEVPLHF
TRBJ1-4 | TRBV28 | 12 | CASSSSFEKLFF
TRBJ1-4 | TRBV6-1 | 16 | CASSEGPPGWDEKLFF
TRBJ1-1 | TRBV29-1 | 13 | CSVEGQGRFEAFF
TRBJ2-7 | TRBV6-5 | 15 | CASSLGWVRGYEQYF
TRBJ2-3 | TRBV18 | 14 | CASSPGLNTDTQYF
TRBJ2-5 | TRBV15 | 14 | CATSRDGKQETQYF
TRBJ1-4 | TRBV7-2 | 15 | CASSGRAAINEKLFF
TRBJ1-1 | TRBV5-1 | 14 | CASSAAGGYTEAFF
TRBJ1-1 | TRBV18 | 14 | CASSPGTGSPEAFF
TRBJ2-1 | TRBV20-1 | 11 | CSALDWGVQFF
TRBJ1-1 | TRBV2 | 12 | CASYGGYTEAFF
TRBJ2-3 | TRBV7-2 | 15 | CASSLGSGSTDTQYF
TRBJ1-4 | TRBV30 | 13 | CAWSWGQGEKLFF
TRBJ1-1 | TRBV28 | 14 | CASSWGEVVTEAFF
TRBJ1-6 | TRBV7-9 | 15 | CASSPPDRGNSPLHF
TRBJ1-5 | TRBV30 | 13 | CAWNGVAHQPQHF
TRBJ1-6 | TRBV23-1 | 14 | CASPLGQQNSPLHF
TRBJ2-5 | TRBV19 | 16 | CASSKRPAGVVETQYF
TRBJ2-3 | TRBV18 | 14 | CASSPLPSGGTQYF
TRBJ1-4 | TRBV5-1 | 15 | CASSLEGQINEKLFF
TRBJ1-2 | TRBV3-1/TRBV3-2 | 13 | CASSRQGDYGYTF
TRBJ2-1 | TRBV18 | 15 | CASSPSSGGVGEQFF
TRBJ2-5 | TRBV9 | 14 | CASSPLAVQETQYF
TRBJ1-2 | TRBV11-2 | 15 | CASSPLLTGVGAWTF
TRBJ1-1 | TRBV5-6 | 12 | CASSLGVGRAFF
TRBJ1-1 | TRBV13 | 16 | CASTSIRALLNTEAFF
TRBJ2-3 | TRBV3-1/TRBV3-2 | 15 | CASSPQGQAADTQYF
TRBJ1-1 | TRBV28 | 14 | CASRPTGMNTEAFF
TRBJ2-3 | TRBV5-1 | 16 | CASSLVTAGGTDTQYF
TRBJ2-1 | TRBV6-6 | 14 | CASSLVSSYNEQFF
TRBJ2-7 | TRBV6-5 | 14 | CASRDSLSSYEQYF
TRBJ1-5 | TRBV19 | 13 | CASSIGREQPQHF
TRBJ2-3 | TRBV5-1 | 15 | CASSLGPTGADTQYF